This T cell receptor beta chain comes out of a study of CXCR3-negative and CXCR3-positive naive CD8 T cells. Study-level findings and limits: Naive cells with CXCR3 showed TRB CDR3s that were more hydrophobic than those in CXCR3-negative naive cells.

In preparing the TRB cDNA libraries, 5' RACE with UMI labels was used. From its re-call of the 5' RACE reads, TCRdb lists each CDR3 protein once, without DNA. The sample table sets out tens of thousands of distinct CDR3 sequences. Worth noting for this clonotype: Antigen: not known.

The germline CDR1 and CDR2 sequences are MNHNY and SVGAGI (reference sequence). The CDR3 totals 15 residues. The V and J genes are TRBV6-6 and TRBJ1-5. The clonotype was recovered from a human donor in good health. Some clones in this sample may be carry-over from other donors' samples. The sample was naive CXCR3+ CD8+ T cells from blood. Noted subset: CD45RO-CCR7+CD27+CD95- naive CD8+ T cells expressing CXCR3 (TNR3+). CDR3 sequence reads: CASTPGGGPDQPQHF.